This TCR beta chain stems from a study of CD8 T cells in ankylosing spondylitis. Findings and caveats of the study: Disease-associated clones were reportedly significantly overrepresented in matched ankylosing spondylitis synovial fluid.

Construction of TCR beta libraries was performed using quantitative 5'-RACE with molecular barcodes. TCRdb itself ran the 5' RACE reads through MiXCR, one entry per CDR3 protein. This table holds about 360,000 distinct CDR3 sequences, approximately 14% found once. Notes on this clonotype: What it recognizes is unknown.

Trimming removed 5 bases from V and 0 bases from J, with 7 bases in between. CDR1 SQVTM and CDR2 ANQGSEA come from the germline V gene. The CDR3 contains 12 residues. This receptor was taken from a male donor with ankylosing spondylitis or in good health (not recorded which). The rearrangement uses TRBV29-1 and TRBJ1-1; D is unresolved. The sample was blood, either unsorted or a sorted T cell fraction (not recorded which). In DNA, the CDR3 is TGCAGCGTTAGGCAATTGAACACTGAAGCTTTCTTT. This translates into CSVRQLNTEAFF.